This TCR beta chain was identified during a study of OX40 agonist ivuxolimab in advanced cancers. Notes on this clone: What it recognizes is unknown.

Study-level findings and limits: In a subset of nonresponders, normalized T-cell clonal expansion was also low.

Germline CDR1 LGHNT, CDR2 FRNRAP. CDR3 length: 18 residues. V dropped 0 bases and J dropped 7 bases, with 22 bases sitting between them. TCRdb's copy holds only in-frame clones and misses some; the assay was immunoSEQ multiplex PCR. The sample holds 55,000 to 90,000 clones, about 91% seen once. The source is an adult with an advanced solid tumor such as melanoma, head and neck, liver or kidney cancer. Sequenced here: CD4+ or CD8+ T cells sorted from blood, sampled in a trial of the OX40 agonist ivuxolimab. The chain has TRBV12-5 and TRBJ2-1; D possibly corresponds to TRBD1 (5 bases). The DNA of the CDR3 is TGTGCTAGTGGTTTGGTACAAATCGGGCGTAGGGGTCAGAATGAGCAGTTCTTC. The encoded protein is CASGLVQIGRRGQNEQFF. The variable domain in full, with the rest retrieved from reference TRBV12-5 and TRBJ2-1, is DARVTQTPRHKVTEMGQEVTMRCQPILGHNTVFWYRQTMMQGLELLAYFRNRAPLDDSGMPKDRFSAEMPDATLATLKIQPSEPRDSAVYFCASGLVQIGRRGQNEQFFGPGTRLTVL.